Sequencing of this T cell receptor (beta chain) was carried out in a study of blood T cell repertoires in COVID-19. Study as a whole: COVID-19 samples collected from the United States, Italy and Spain covered acute and convalescent phases. Sources were T cells, B-cell-depleted T cells, or PBMCs; the material itself was cDNA or gDNA.

As originally analysed: Counts of nucleated cells, estimated from reference gene primer amplification, were obtained. The assay was immunoSEQ multiplex PCR, and TCRdb's table has in-frame clones only and misses some. V and J calls and clone size are copied from that table; D and trimming were computed from the DNA. The sample records about 55,000 clones, under 90% being singletons. The CDR3 is 14 amino acids. CDR1 MNHEY and CDR2 SMNVEV come from the germline V gene (reference sequence). Trimming cost V 8 bases and J 3 bases, with 14 bases left between them. The chain links TRBV27 to TRBJ1-5; D perhaps matches TRBD1 (6 bases). This sequence was found in a man between 70 and 80 years old with acute or convalescent COVID-19. Material: peripheral blood. The CDR3 DNA reads TGTGCCAGCTCAATATCAGGGGTCAATCAGCCCCAGCATTTT. Encoded protein: CASSISGVNQPQHF.